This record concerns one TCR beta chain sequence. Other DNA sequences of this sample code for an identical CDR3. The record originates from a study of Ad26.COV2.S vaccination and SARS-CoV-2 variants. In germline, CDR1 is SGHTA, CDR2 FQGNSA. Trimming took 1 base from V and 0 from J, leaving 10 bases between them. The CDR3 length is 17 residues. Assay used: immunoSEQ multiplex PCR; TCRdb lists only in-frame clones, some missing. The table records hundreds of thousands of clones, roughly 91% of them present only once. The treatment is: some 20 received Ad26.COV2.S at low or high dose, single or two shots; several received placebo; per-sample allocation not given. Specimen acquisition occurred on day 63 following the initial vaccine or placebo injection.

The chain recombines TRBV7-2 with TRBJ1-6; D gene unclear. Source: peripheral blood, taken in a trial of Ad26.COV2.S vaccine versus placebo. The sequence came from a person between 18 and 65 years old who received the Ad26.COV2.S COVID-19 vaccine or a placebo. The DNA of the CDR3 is TGTGCCAGCAGCTTAGGGGGAGGCAGCTCCTATAATTCACCCCTCCACTTT. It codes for CASSLGGGSSYNSPLHF. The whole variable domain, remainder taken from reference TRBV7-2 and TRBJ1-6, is GAGVSQSPSNKVTEKGKDVELRCDPISGHTALYWYRQSLGQGLEFLIYFQGNSAPDKSGLPSDRFSAERTGGSVSTLTIQRTQQEDSAVYLCASSLGGGSSYNSPLHFGNGTRLTVT.